The clone carrying this T cell receptor (beta chain) showed up just a few times. From roughly 20,000 to 1,000,000 sorted cells, naive CD8 libraries were generated with 10%, 30% or 50% RNA. The V gene's germline CDR1 is KGHDR and CDR2 SFDVKD. CDR3 length: 13 amino acids. V lost 11 bases to trimming and J lost 5 bases; unmatched junction nucleotides: 7. Libraries of bulk TCR were made by previously described methods (with listed TCR primers). TCRdb called the PCR reads again in MiXCR, with one record for every CDR3 protein. This table holds approximately 630,000 distinct CDR3 sequences, less than 30% found once. This sample stems from a study of molecular identifiers for immune sequencing clone quantification. As for the study in general: In replicates, RNA from around 20,000 or 100,000 naive CD8 cells was divided five ways and four parts were sequenced.

The sequence was collected from a human donor in good health. Some libraries in this study had Jurkat cell RNA spiked in. The chain is built from TRBV24-1 and TRBJ2-1; 8 positions agree with TRBD2. Sequenced material: naive CD8+ T cells from blood, with Jurkat cell RNA spiked in. Sample subset: FACS-sorted CD8+CD4-CCR7+CD45RA+ naive T cells. For the CDR3, the DNA is TGTGCCATCGGGGGGGATCTTGACAATGAGCAGTTCTTC. This sequence encodes CAIGGDLDNEQFF.